The present TCR beta chain was sequenced within a study of beta chain features in type 1 diabetes. Study observations and caveats: Shorter templates may be favored by PCR, equally so in patients and controls.

Germline CDR1 is SGHTA and CDR2 is FQGNSA. Trimming left V 1 base short and J 2 bases short, with 15 bases between. The CDR3 totals 17 residues. Points on this clone: Its matching antigen is unknown.

Sequencing targeted expressed TCRB transcripts, as all isolated RNA had been reverse transcribed. Clones were read by immunoSEQ multiplex PCR, and TCRdb kept only the in-frame ones, dropping some. The sample yields 200,000 to 250,000 clones, 68% seen once. Sorting that relied on CD45RO/CCR7/CD25/CD127/CD95/CD27 yielded CD4+ naive, central memory, regulatory and stem cell-like memory cells. Sequenced: naive CD4+ T cells from blood. The rearrangement uses TRBV7-2 and TRBJ2-1; D gene uncertain. This clonotype was sampled from a man between 25 and 39 years old in good health. The CDR3 region has the DNA TGTGCCAGCAGCTTAGTGGGGTTAGCCGCCACCTACAATGAGCAGTTCTTC. Translating it yields CASSLVGLAATYNEQFF.